The present entry profiles one TCR beta chain with its context. What antigen it recognizes has not been identified. The record has no base qualities; no much larger clone is one base away. The data were taken from a study of technical replicates of blood from several donors (dated by TCRdb to between 2016 and 2019). Receptors were amplified or captured by the immunoSEQ multiplex PCR assay. As stored in TCRdb, this immuneACCESS dataset retains in-frame rearrangements with V and J assigned. A fraction of the clones does not appear; measured against another copy, unresolved V genes explain less than half of the discrepancy, and the remainder lacks a known reason. Here the sample has more than 9,500 clones; about 95% occur a single time. 6.3% of the sample lies in the top ten. The germline V and J ends show losses of 3 bases and 5 bases respectively, and no gene match explains 1 base of the junction. The CDR3 covers 13 residues, taking in both the cysteine and the phenylalanine. The kept DNA is CDR3 alone, 39 bases in frame from the first base. Taken from the germline V gene, the CDR1 and CDR2 loops are KGHSH and LQKENI.

The sequence was obtained from a human donor in good health. The sequence is built from TRBV18 and TRBJ1-1; 9 bases in the junction line up with TRBD1. The specimen sequenced was PBMCs. The sequenced DNA: TGTGCCAGCTCACCGACAGGGGGGACTGAAGCTTTCTTT. Translation gives CASSPTGGTEAFF.